Listed below are T cell receptor beta chains from one sample, sequenced in a study of CD8 T cells in ankylosing spondylitis. TCRdb re-called the 5' RACE reads with MiXCR, one entry per CDR3 protein. The data show more than 150,000 distinct CDR3 sequences, 13% seen once. The specimen was blood, either unsorted or a sorted T cell fraction (not recorded which). These receptors originate from a female donor with ankylosing spondylitis or in good health (not recorded which). Each CDR3 is given with its conserved first and last residue. The order of the fields is clone size, J gene, V gene, D gene, CDR3 protein, CDR3 DNA. A D gene is named only where the DNA matches it firmly. Size values are once, few and many counts, or a class for expanded clones, and some rows have none.

- TRBJ1-1 TRBV29-1 TRBD1 CSTQTGGTEAFF TGCAGCACCCAGACAGGGGGAACTGAAGCTTTCTTT
many TRBJ2-1 TRBV27 - CASSQGPGSEQFF TGTGCCAGCAGTCAGGGCCCAGGGAGTGAGCAGTTCTTC
many TRBJ1-3 TRBV28 - CASSLPLSGTGNTIYF TGTGCCAGCAGTTTGCCCCTTTCGGGGACCGGAAACACCATATATTTT
- TRBJ1-1 TRBV6-5 TRBD1 CASSYGQGSNMNTEAFF TGTGCCAGCAGTTACGGACAGGGGTCGAACATGAACACTGAAGCTTTCTTT
- TRBJ1-2 TRBV12-3/TRBV12-4 TRBD1 CASSSTGGNYGYTF TGTGCCAGCAGTTCGACAGGGGGAAACTATGGCTACACCTTC
- TRBJ2-7 TRBV5-1 TRBD1 CASSFDRDIAEQYF TGCGCCAGCAGCTTTGACAGGGATATAGCAGAGCAGTACTTC
few TRBJ1-5 TRBV19 - CASSIDQVINQPQHF TGTGCCAGTAGTATAGATCAGGTTATCAATCAGCCCCAGCATTTT
many TRBJ1-1 TRBV5-1 - CASSQGTANTEAFF TGCGCCAGCAGCCAGGGGACGGCGAACACTGAAGCTTTCTTT
- TRBJ2-1 TRBV6-2/TRBV6-3 - CASMFRALSSYNEQFF TGTGCCAGCATGTTCCGGGCCTTAAGCTCCTACAATGAGCAGTTCTTC
many TRBJ2-7 TRBV4-1 - CASALGASFSEQYF TGCGCCAGCGCATTGGGAGCTTCATTCTCCGAGCAGTACTTC
few TRBJ2-3 TRBV20-1 TRBD2 CSASRGGSGMTDTQYF TGCAGTGCTAGTCGGGGCGGTAGCGGGATGACAGATACGCAGTATTTT
many TRBJ2-1 TRBV7-9 - CASSLAGEQFF TGTGCCAGCAGCTTAGCGGGTGAGCAGTTCTTC
many TRBJ2-4 TRBV7-2 - CASSLGSAWQNIQYF TGTGCCAGCAGCTTAGGATCCGCGTGGCAAAACATTCAGTACTTC
- TRBJ2-2 TRBV19 - CASTPDRANTGELFF TGTGCCAGTACCCCAGACAGAGCGAACACCGGGGAGCTGTTTTTT
many TRBJ1-3 TRBV7-6 - CASSLSPNSGNTIYF TGTGCCAGCAGCCTTTCACCGAACTCTGGAAACACCATATATTTT
many TRBJ2-5 TRBV5-1 - CASSLATISQETQYF TGCGCCAGCAGCTTGGCTACTATTTCACAAGAGACCCAGTACTTC
many TRBJ1-5 TRBV6-2/TRBV6-3 - CASSRASGNQPQHF TGTGCCAGCAGCAGGGCTTCGGGCAATCAGCCCCAGCATTTT
many TRBJ2-3 TRBV12-3/TRBV12-4 TRBD1 CASSQQGGTDTQYF TGTGCCAGCAGCCAGCAGGGGGGCACAGATACGCAGTATTTT
- TRBJ2-1 TRBV5-1 - CASSVADSSYNEQFF TGCGCCAGCAGCGTAGCGGATAGCTCCTACAATGAGCAGTTCTTC
many TRBJ2-7 TRBV19 - CASSSGTEPYEQYF TGTGCCAGTAGTAGCGGGACGGAACCCTACGAGCAGTACTTC